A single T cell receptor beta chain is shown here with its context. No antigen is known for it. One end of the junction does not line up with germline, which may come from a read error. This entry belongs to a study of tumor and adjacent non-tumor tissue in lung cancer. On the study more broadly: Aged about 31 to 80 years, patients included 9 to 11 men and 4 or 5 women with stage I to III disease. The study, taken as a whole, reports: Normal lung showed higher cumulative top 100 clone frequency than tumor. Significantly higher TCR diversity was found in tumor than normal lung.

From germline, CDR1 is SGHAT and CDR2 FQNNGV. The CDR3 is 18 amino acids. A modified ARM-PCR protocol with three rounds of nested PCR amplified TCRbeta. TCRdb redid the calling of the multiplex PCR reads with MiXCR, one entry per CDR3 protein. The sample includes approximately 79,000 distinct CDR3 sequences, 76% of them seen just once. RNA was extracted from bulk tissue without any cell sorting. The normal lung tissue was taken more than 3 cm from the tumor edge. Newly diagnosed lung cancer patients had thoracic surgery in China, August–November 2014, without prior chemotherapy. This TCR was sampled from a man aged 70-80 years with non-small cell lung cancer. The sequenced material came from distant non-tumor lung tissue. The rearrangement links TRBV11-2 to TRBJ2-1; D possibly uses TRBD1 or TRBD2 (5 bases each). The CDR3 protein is CTTSLERLGRTCYNEHFF. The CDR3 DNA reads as TGTACCACCAGCTTAGAACGTCTGGGGCGGACTTGCTACAATGAGCACTTCTTC.